The 24 T cell receptor beta chains reported below all come from one sample, sequenced in a study of OX40 agonist ivuxolimab in advanced cancers. Some clones are missing from TCRdb's copy, which holds only in-frame ones; the method was immunoSEQ multiplex PCR. This table holds 80,000 to 100,000 clones, roughly 93% found once. The material sequenced was CD4+ or CD8+ T cells sorted from blood, taken in a trial of the OX40 agonist ivuxolimab. Receptors were obtained from an adult with an advanced solid tumor such as melanoma, head and neck, liver or kidney cancer.

The CDR3, as DNA: TGTGCCAGCAGATTGGACACGACGGGGGAGCAGTACTTC. It specifies CASRLDTTGEQYF. This chain connects TRBV28 to TRBJ2-7, with D possibly being TRBD1 or TRBD2 (5 bases each). The CDR3 has 13 amino acids. V lost 6 bases and J lost 7, with 16 bases in between. Germline loops: CDR1 MDHEN, CDR2 SYDVKM.

The chain recombines TRBV4-3 with TRBJ2-1, with TRBD2 identical over 9 bases. The CDR3 has 18 residues. Germline CDR1 is LGHNA and CDR2 is YSLEER. After removal of 0 bases from V and 1 base from J, the junction contained 7 bases not matched to a gene. In nucleotides, the CDR3 is TGCGCCAGCAGCCAAGAAGGCGGGAGGGCCATTTCCTACAATGAGCAGTTCTTC. Translated, it gives CASSQEGGRAISYNEQFF.

The chain combines TRBV6-5 with TRBJ1-2; 8 bases align to TRBD1. Per the germline V gene, CDR1 is MNHEY and CDR2 is SVGAGI. V lost 2 bases and J lost 8; bases outside the gene matches: 7. The length of the CDR3 is 14 residues. This CDR3 reads CASSYNDRGPGYTF. The CDR3 coding sequence is TGTGCCAGCAGTTACAACGACAGGGGCCCCGGCTACACCTTC.

The chain uses TRBV30 and TRBJ1-6; D remains unclear. V shed 8 bases and J shed 8 bases, with 28 bases lying between them. This CDR3 has 17 residues. Germline CDR1 is GTSNPN and CDR2 is SVGIG (reference sequence). CDR3 amino acids: CAPPEVTGKVTDSPLHF. As DNA, the CDR3 is TGTGCCCCCCCCGAGGTCACGGGGAAGGTAACGGATTCACCCCTCCACTTT. Filled out from reference TRBV30 and TRBJ1-6, the complete variable domain reads SQTIHQWPATLVQPVGSPLSLECTVEGTSNPNLYWYRQAAGRGLQLLFYSVGIGQISSEVPQNLSASRPQDRQFILSSKKLLLSDSGFYLCAPPEVTGKVTDSPLHFGNGTRLTVT.

The genes are TRBV11-1 and TRBJ2-3; tentatively, D is TRBD1 or TRBD2 (5 bases each). V lost 4 bases and J 0 bases, leaving 17 bases between the germline ends. Per germline, CDR1 SGHAT and CDR2 FQDESV (reference sequence). This CDR3 spans 17 amino acids. This CDR3 reads CASSSAPGTTSTDTQYF. The CDR3 bases are TGTGCCAGCAGCTCTGCACCGGGGACCACTAGCACAGATACGCAGTATTTT.

The chain links TRBV7-8 to TRBJ2-1; D ambiguous. Germline values: CDR1 SGHVS, CDR2 FQNEAQ. CDR3 length equals 16 residues. V gave up 2 bases and J gave up 5 bases, with 16 bases separating them. CDR3 sequence (DNA): TGTGCCAGCAGCTTACTTCCCCGATCGGTGGACAATGAGCAGTTCTTC. Its translation is CASSLLPRSVDNEQFF. The full variable domain, with the rest looked up from reference TRBV7-8 and TRBJ2-1, is GAGVSQSPRYKVAKRGQDVALRCDPISGHVSLFWYQQALGQGPEFLTYFQNEAQLDKSGLPSDRFFAERPEGSVSTLKIQRTQQEDSAVYLCASSLLPRSVDNEQFFGPGTRLTVL.

V and J are TRBV11-2 and TRBJ2-1, with D perhaps TRBD1 or TRBD2 (5 bases each). Germline CDR1 is SGHAT and CDR2 is FQNNGV. V was shortened by 5 bases and J by 9 bases, with 20 bases between the two germline ends. The CDR3 spans 15 residues. The DNA of the CDR3 is TGTGCCAGCAGCCCCCGACTGGGGGTGGTAGGTGAGCAGTTCTTC. Encoded protein: CASSPRLGVVGEQFF.

The V and J genes are TRBV5-1 and TRBJ1-1, with a weak D call TRBD1 (5 bases). Per germline, CDR1 SGHRS and CDR2 YFSETQ. The V end lost 6 bases, the J end lost 4 bases, and 13 bases lay between the germline ends. The CDR3 is 13 residues long. The CDR3: CASMNAGGTEAFF. CDR3 in DNA: TGCGCCAGCATGAACGCCGGGGGCACTGAAGCTTTCTTT. The variable domain in full, with the rest retrieved from reference TRBV5-1 and TRBJ1-1, is KAGVTQTPRYLIKTRGQQVTLSCSPISGHRSVSWYQQTPGQGLQFLFEYFSETQRNKGNFPGRFSGRQFSNSRSEMNVSTLELGDSALYLCASMNAGGTEAFFGQGTRLTVV.

The chain employs TRBV19 and TRBJ1-5, with D possibly being TRBD1 (5 bases). The CDR3 consists of 14 residues. The V end lost 1 base, the J end lost 6 bases, and 10 bases lay between the germline ends. CDR1 and CDR2 from the germline V gene are LNHDA and SQIVND (reference sequence). The CDR3 loop reads CASSIGFRVQPQHF. As DNA, the CDR3 is TGTGCCAGTAGTATAGGCTTCAGGGTTCAGCCCCAGCATTTT.

Comments on this clone: The same CDR3 also results from other DNA sequences found in this sample. This rearrangement joins TRBV4-3 to TRBJ2-5; D gene unclear. Germline lookup yields CDR1 LGHNA and CDR2 YSLEER. V was trimmed by 1 base and J by 2 bases, leaving 5 bases between them. The CDR3 is 13 amino acids. For the CDR3, the DNA is TGCGCCAGCAGCCAAGGCCCTCAAGAGACCCAGTACTTC. It encodes CASSQGPQETQYF.

The J gene is TRBJ2-1, the V gene TRBV29-1, with D possibly being TRBD1 (6 bases). Germline V gene sequence: CDR1 SQVTM, CDR2 ANQGSEA. This CDR3 spans 14 amino acids. V dropped 5 bases and J dropped 5 bases, with 16 bases sitting between them. The CDR3 is CSVPPGTNNNEQFF. The DNA of the CDR3 is TGCAGCGTTCCCCCCGGGACAAACAACAATGAGCAGTTCTTC.

The V and J genes are TRBV21-1 and TRBJ1-4. TRBV21-1 is a documented pseudogene. The CDR3 extends over 14 amino acids. In DNA, the CDR3 is TGTGCCAGCAGCCGCCGCCAGGGGAGGGAAAAACTGTTTTTT. Residues: CASSRRQGREKLFF.

This rearrangement joins TRBV10-1 to TRBJ2-1; TRBD2 aligns across 8 bases. CDR1 and CDR2 (germline): WNHNN, SYGVQD (reference sequence). The CDR3 is 15 residues long. V lost 3 bases to trimming and J lost 3 bases; unmatched junction nucleotides: 4. CDR3 sequence (DNA): TGCGCCAGCAGTGATAGAGCGGGGGACTACAATGAGCAGTTCTTC. Protein: CASSDRAGDYNEQFF.

This chain connects TRBV5-1 to TRBJ1-1; TRBD1 might be the D (5 bases). V gave up 2 bases and J gave up 6 bases, with 20 bases separating them. Germline loops: CDR1 SGHRS, CDR2 YFSETQ. The CDR3 extends over 16 amino acids. The chain's CDR3 is CASSFAGTRSRSEAFF. The CDR3 DNA is TGCGCCAGCAGCTTTGCCGGGACGAGAAGTCGTTCTGAAGCTTTCTTT.

The chain carries TRBV5-1 and TRBJ1-1; tentatively, D is TRBD1 (6 bases). Germline CDR1 and CDR2: SGHRS and YFSETQ. This CDR3 comprises 13 residues. The V gene lost 0 bases and the J gene lost 12 bases, with 15 bases spanning the gap. The CDR3: CASSLVGGQGTFF. The CDR3 nucleotides are TGCGCCAGCAGCTTGGTTGGGGGGCAGGGAACTTTCTTT.

The chain links TRBV29-1 to TRBJ1-5; D is possibly TRBD1 (5 bases). Trimming stripped 5 bases from V and 4 bases from J, with 15 bases between. This CDR3 is 14 amino acids long. The germline V gene has CDR1 SQVTM and CDR2 ANQGSEA. DNA of the CDR3: TGCAGCGTTTCCCGGGCAGGGCGGAATCAGCCCCAGCATTTT. The encoded protein is CSVSRAGRNQPQHF.

Of note for this clone: The same CDR3 also results from other DNA sequences found in this sample. The chain employs TRBV18 and TRBJ2-3; perhaps TRBD1 as D (6 bases). This CDR3 is built from 14 residues. Germline loops: CDR1 KGHSH, CDR2 LQKENI. Trimming stripped 3 bases from V and 0 bases from J, with 7 bases between. CDR3 nucleotides: TGTGCCAGCTCACCGACAGGAAGCACAGATACGCAGTATTTT. It is translated as CASSPTGSTDTQYF.

The chain combines TRBV6-1 with TRBJ1-5; 10 nucleotides match TRBD1. Germline V gene data show CDR1 as MNHNS and CDR2 as SASEGT. This CDR3 spans 16 amino acids. The V and J ends lost 1 base and 10 bases, in that order; junction bases with no gene match: 10. CDR3 loop: CASSEEAGTGESPQHF. CDR3 DNA sequence: TGTGCCAGCAGTGAAGAGGCCGGGACAGGGGAATCACCCCAGCATTTT.

The chain is built from TRBV21-1 and TRBJ2-1; the table's TRBD1 call for D was not verified on the DNA. TRBV21-1 counts as a pseudogene. This CDR3 is built from 16 residues. CDR3 region: CASRKSQGVSYNEQFF. The CDR3 DNA reads as TGTGCCAGCAGAAAAAGCCAGGGGGTCAGTTACAATGAGCAGTTCTTC.

CDR3 DNA sequence: TGTGCCATCAGTGGCGACTATAGCAATCAGCCCCAGCATTTT. Its translation: CAISGDYSNQPQHF. V and J are TRBV10-3 and TRBJ1-5; D ambiguous. CDR3 size: 14 residues. Germline V gives CDR1 ENHRY, CDR2 SYGVKD. Trimming left V 4 bases short and J 0 bases short, with 7 bases between.

V gene TRBV21-1 combines with J gene TRBJ1-2; the tabulated D call, TRBD1, remains unverified against the DNA. TRBV21-1 is labeled a pseudogene. The CDR3 spans 14 residues. CDR3 in amino acids: CASRQAGTVYGYTF. For the CDR3, the DNA is TGTGCCAGCAGGCAAGCCGGGACAGTCTATGGCTACACCTTC.

This chain uses TRBV30 with TRBJ1-1; D perhaps matches TRBD1 (6 bases). The CDR3 has 14 amino acids. Per the germline V gene, CDR1 is GTSNPN and CDR2 is SVGIG (reference sequence). Trimming left V 2 bases short and J 4 bases short, with 14 bases between. CDR3 residues: CAWSNRGGITEAFF. The DNA of the CDR3 is TGTGCCTGGAGTAATAGGGGGGGAATCACTGAAGCTTTCTTT.

J is TRBJ1-5 and V is TRBV10-3; D gene ambiguous. The germline gives CDR1 ENHRY, CDR2 SYGVKD. V was clipped by 8 bases and J by 0 bases, with 5 bases between them. The CDR3 totals 12 residues. The CDR3 region is CAIADSNQPQHF. Here the CDR3 DNA reads TGTGCCATCGCAGATAGCAATCAGCCCCAGCATTTT.

The chain combines TRBV10-3 with TRBJ1-1; D remains ambiguous. The CDR3 has 14 residues. Trimming pared 5 bases from V and 0 bases from J, leaving 10 bases between. Germline V gene lookup returns CDR1 ENHRY and CDR2 SYGVKD. The CDR3 reads CAISISPMNTEAFF. The DNA for the CDR3 is TGTGCCATCAGTATCAGTCCCATGAACACTGAAGCTTTCTTT.